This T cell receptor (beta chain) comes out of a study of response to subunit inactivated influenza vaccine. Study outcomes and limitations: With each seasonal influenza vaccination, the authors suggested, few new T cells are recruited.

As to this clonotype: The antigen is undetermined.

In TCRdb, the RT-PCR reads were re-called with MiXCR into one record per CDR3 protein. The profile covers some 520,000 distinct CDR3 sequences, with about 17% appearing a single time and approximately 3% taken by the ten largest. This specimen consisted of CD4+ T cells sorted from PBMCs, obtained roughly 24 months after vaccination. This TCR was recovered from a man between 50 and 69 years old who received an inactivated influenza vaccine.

CDR3 loop: CASSLPRGMETEAFF. The CDR3 coding sequence is TGCGCCAGCAGCCTACCCAGGGGCATGGAGACTGAAGCTTTCTTT. The V call is TRBV5-1, the J call TRBJ1-1; tentative D call: TRBD1 (6 bases). V was shortened by 4 bases and J by 5 bases, with 18 bases between the two germline ends. The CDR3 has 15 residues. Looked up from germline, CDR1 is SGHRS and CDR2 is YFSETQ.